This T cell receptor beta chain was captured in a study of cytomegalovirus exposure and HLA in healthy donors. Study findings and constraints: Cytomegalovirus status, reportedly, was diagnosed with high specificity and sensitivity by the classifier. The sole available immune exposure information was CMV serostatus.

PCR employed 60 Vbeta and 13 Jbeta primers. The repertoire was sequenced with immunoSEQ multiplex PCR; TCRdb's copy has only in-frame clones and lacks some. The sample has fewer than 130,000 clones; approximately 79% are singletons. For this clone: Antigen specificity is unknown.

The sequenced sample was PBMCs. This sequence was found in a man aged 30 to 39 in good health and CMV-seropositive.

CDR3 loop: CASSLRGQGGYGYTF. The CDR3 region has the DNA TGTGCCAGCAGCTTAAGGGGACAGGGCGGCTATGGCTACACCTTC. The chain links TRBV7-8 to TRBJ1-2; TRBD1 aligns across 9 bases. From germline, CDR1 is SGHVS and CDR2 FQNEAQ. CDR3 size: 15 residues. V was pared by 2 bases and J by 4 bases, with 5 bases of the junction left unmatched.